This TCR beta chain stems from a study of cytomegalovirus exposure and HLA in healthy donors. General study results and limits: With further analysis later on, most CMV-associated TCR beta chains appeared HLA-restricted.

V was pared by 7 bases and J by 0 bases, with 4 bases between. In germline, CDR1 is SGHTA, CDR2 FQGNSA. The CDR3 covers 12 residues. Both 60 Vbeta primers and 13 Jbeta primers went into the PCR. Profiled with immunoSEQ multiplex PCR; TCRdb holds only in-frame clones, not every one. The repertoire holds roughly 110,000 clones, with around 76% as singletons. Notes on this clone: Its antigen is not identified.

The source is a woman between 45 and 60 years old in good health and CMV-seropositive. This rearrangement joins TRBV7-2 to TRBJ1-3; D is unresolved. Sequenced sample: PBMCs. CDR3: CASTSSGNTIYF. CDR3 nucleotide sequence: TGTGCCAGCACCTCCTCTGGAAACACCATATATTTT. Together with reference TRBV7-2 and TRBJ1-3, the CDR3 gives the full variable domain: GAGVSQSPSNKVTEKGKDVELRCDPISGHTALYWYRQSLGQGLEFLIYFQGNSAPDKSGLPSDRFSAERTGGSVSTLTIQRTQQEDSAVYLCASTSSGNTIYFGEGSWLTVV.